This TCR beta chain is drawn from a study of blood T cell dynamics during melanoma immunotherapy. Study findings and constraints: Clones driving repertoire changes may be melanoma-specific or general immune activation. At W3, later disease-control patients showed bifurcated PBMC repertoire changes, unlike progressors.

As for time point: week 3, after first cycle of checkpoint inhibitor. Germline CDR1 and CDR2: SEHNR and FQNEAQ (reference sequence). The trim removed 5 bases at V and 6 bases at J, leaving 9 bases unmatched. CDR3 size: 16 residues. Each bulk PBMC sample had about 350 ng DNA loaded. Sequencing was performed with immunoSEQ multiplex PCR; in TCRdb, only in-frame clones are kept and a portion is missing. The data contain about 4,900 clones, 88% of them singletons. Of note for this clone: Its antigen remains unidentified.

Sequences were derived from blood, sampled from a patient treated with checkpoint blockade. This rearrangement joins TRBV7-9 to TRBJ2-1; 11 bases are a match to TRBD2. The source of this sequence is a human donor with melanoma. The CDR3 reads CASSMQTSGIGNEQFF. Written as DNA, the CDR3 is TGTGCCAGCAGCATGCAGACTAGCGGGATAGGCAATGAGCAGTTCTTC.